Below are 20 T cell receptor beta chains sequenced from a single sample in a study of long-term antiretroviral therapy in people with HIV. Sequencing relied on immunoSEQ assay v3.0, run at survey level. The method was immunoSEQ multiplex PCR; TCRdb's version includes in-frame clones alone and lacks a portion of them. Of 20,000 or so clones listed, 86% are singletons. The sample here was unsorted PBMCs, taken 0.5 years after starting antiretroviral therapy. These receptors all stem from a man aged 35-49 years with HIV.

V is TRBV7-9 and J is TRBJ2-5; D not certain. In germline, CDR1 is SEHNR, CDR2 FQNEAQ (reference sequence). CDR3 length: 12 amino acids. Trimming shortened V by 4 bases and J by 7 bases, and 10 bases separated the two germline ends. DNA for the CDR3: TGTGCCAGCAGCTCCTCGTGGGGGACCCAGTACTTC. Translated: CASSSSWGTQYF.

There are a few counts of this clone. V usage is TRBV9 and J usage is TRBJ2-1; TRBD2 matches 15 bases. This CDR3 is built from 20 residues. Trimming at V came to 0 bases and at J to 1 base, leaving 8 bases not matched to a gene. Germline V gives CDR1 SGDLS, CDR2 YYNGEE. The CDR3 loop is CASSVATGLAGGRSYNEQFF. Here the CDR3 DNA reads TGTGCCAGCAGCGTAGCTACGGGACTAGCGGGAGGTCGGTCCTACAATGAGCAGTTCTTC. The full variable domain, rest sourced from reference TRBV9 and TRBJ2-1, is DSGVTQTPKHLITATGQRVTLRCSPRSGDLSVYWYQQSLDQGLQFLIQYYNGEERAKGNILERFSAQQFPDLHSELNLSSLELGDSALYFCASSVATGLAGGRSYNEQFFGPGTRLTVL.

This chain connects TRBV6-6 to TRBJ1-5; D is uncertain. This CDR3 has 16 residues. The V end was cut by 4 bases, the J end by 1 base, with 14 bases between. The germline V gene encodes CDR1 MNHNY and CDR2 SVGAGI (reference sequence). The CDR3 DNA sequence: TGTGCCAGCAGTTTCACGGGAGCCAGGAGCAATCAGCCCCAGCATTTT. This codes for CASSFTGARSNQPQHF.

This chain joins TRBV5-4 and TRBJ1-1, with D possibly being TRBD1 (6 bases). Germline lookup yields CDR1 SGHNT and CDR2 YYREEE (reference sequence). Trimming removed 2 bases at V and 0 bases at J, with 11 bases between. The CDR3 is 15 amino acids. The DNA of the CDR3 is TGTGCCAGCAGCTTAACAGGGCAAATGAACACTGAAGCTTTCTTT. Its protein is CASSLTGQMNTEAFF.

V is TRBV7-8 and J is TRBJ2-1; no clear D gene. The V and J ends lost 5 bases and 2 bases respectively, with 1 base between them. There are 11 residues in the CDR3. The germline CDR1 and CDR2 sequences are SGHVS and FQNEAQ. The CDR3 here is CASSPYNEQFF. Written as DNA, the CDR3 is TGTGCCAGCAGCCCCTACAATGAGCAGTTCTTC. The full variable domain, rest sourced from reference TRBV7-8 and TRBJ2-1, is GAGVSQSPRYKVAKRGQDVALRCDPISGHVSLFWYQQALGQGPEFLTYFQNEAQLDKSGLPSDRFFAERPEGSVSTLKIQRTQQEDSAVYLCASSPYNEQFFGPGTRLTVL.

This clone was seen only a few times. V is TRBV6-1 and J is TRBJ1-2; no definite D call. The CDR3 has 14 amino acids. Germline CDR1 and CDR2: MNHNS and SASEGT. V lost 4 bases and J lost 2, with 11 bases in between. CDR3 in DNA: TGTGCCAGCAGTGGGACGACACAAAACTATGGCTACACCTTC. It translates to CASSGTTQNYGYTF.

The J gene is TRBJ2-5, the V gene TRBV18; D may match TRBD1 or TRBD2 (5 bases each). Germline lookup yields CDR1 KGHSH and CDR2 LQKENI. Trimming took off 1 base at V and 0 bases at J, with 21 bases between the two ends. CDR3 length equals 19 residues. The CDR3 loop reads CASSPRQSVGSTNQETQYF. The CDR3 DNA follows: TGTGCCAGCTCACCACGACAGTCCGTGGGTTCGACTAACCAAGAGACCCAGTACTTC.

The rearrangement joins TRBV5-1 to TRBJ2-5, with D maybe TRBD1 (5 bases). The CDR3 totals 13 residues. Germline lookup yields CDR1 SGHRS and CDR2 YFSETQ. V lost 6 bases and J 2 bases, leaving 11 bases between the germline ends. The CDR3 DNA sequence: TGCGCCAGCAAGGGGCATACTCAAGAGACCCAGTACTTC. This encodes CASKGHTQETQYF.

This clone is a singleton in its sample. The chain is built from TRBV19 and TRBJ1-4; D remains ambiguous. The CDR3 extends over 13 amino acids. CDR1 and CDR2 (germline): LNHDA, SQIVND (reference sequence). The V gene lost 5 bases and the J gene lost 8 bases, with 12 bases spanning the gap. The CDR3 is CASSSVVSEKLFF. For the CDR3, the DNA is TGTGCCAGTAGTTCGGTAGTTTCCGAAAAACTGTTTTTT.

This chain joins TRBV9 and TRBJ1-1; 8 bases match TRBD1. This CDR3 has 14 amino acids. V trimming: 7 bases; J trimming: 3 bases; junction bases outside the gene matches: 8. Germline V gene lookup returns CDR1 SGDLS and CDR2 YYNGEE. As DNA, the CDR3 is TGTGCCAGCGGACCAGGGGGCGCGTACACTGAAGCTTTCTTT. It encodes CASGPGGAYTEAFF.

The chain has TRBV29-1 and TRBJ1-2; 8 positions agree with TRBD1. The trim removed 1 base at V and 6 bases at J, leaving 13 bases unmatched. CDR3 length: 16 residues. The germline V gene has CDR1 SQVTM and CDR2 ANQGSEA. The DNA for the CDR3 is TGCAGCGTTGAAGTCCCAGGGGGCAGAGGTGAGGATGGCTACACCTTC. The encoded protein is CSVEVPGGRGEDGYTF. Together with reference TRBV29-1 and TRBJ1-2, the CDR3 gives the full variable domain: SAVISQKPSRDICQRGTSLTIQCQVDSQVTMMFWYRQQPGQSLTLIATANQGSEATYESGFVIDKFPISRPNLTFSTLTVSNMSPEDSSIYLCSVEVPGGRGEDGYTFGSGTRLTVV.

The V call is TRBV9, the J call TRBJ1-1; the D gene is possibly TRBD1 (5 bases). The V and J ends lost 3 bases and 0 bases respectively, with 9 bases between them. The CDR3 contains 14 residues. Germline loops: CDR1 SGDLS, CDR2 YYNGEE. The CDR3 loop is CASSETVMNTEAFF. Here the CDR3 DNA reads TGTGCCAGCAGCGAGACAGTCATGAACACTGAAGCTTTCTTT.

V gene TRBV28 combines with J gene TRBJ1-3; a possible D gene is TRBD1 (5 bases). Deletions cut 5 bases from V and 2 bases from J, with 13 bases between. The CDR3 covers 15 residues. Germline assignment: CDR1 MDHEN and CDR2 SYDVKM. CDR3 coding DNA: TGTGCCAGCAGTCCCGGAGGGGCGGCTGGAAACACCATATATTTT. Translating it yields CASSPGGAAGNTIYF.

The chain couples TRBV6-1 to TRBJ2-3, with 14 bases that match TRBD2. V gave up 4 bases and J gave up 4 bases; unmatched junction bases: 1. The CDR3 is made up of 15 amino acids. CDR1 MNHNS and CDR2 SASEGT come from the germline V gene. Here the CDR3 DNA reads TGTGCCAGCAGTGGACTAGCGGGGGGGCCAGATACGCAGTATTTT. This codes for CASSGLAGGPDTQYF.

This clone was picked up one time. V usage is TRBV18 and J usage is TRBJ1-2, with TRBD1 as a possible D gene (5 bases). Trimming pared 0 bases from V and 7 bases from J, leaving 9 bases between. Germline CDR1 and CDR2: KGHSH and LQKENI. The CDR3 is 13 amino acids. Written as DNA, the CDR3 is TGTGCCAGCTCACCACCGGGGGTGAGTGGCTACACCTTC. It specifies CASSPPGVSGYTF.

The count of this clone is one. The junction shows a germline mismatch at one end, possibly a read error. The chain carries TRBV5-4 and TRBJ2-1, with 12 bases fitting TRBD2. Per the germline V gene, CDR1 is SGHNT and CDR2 is YYREEE (reference sequence). The CDR3 has 17 amino acids. DNA of the CDR3: TGTGCCAGCAGCTCGTCTAGCGGGAGGGCCTCCCACAATGAGCAGTTCTTC. This sequence encodes CASSSSSGRASHNEQFF.

This sequence joins TRBV5-6 and TRBJ2-7, with 9 bases lining up with TRBD2. Germline lookup yields CDR1 SGHDT and CDR2 YYEEEE. With 0 bases clipped from V and 5 bases from J, the junction kept 9 bases outside the gene matches. The CDR3 has 16 residues. DNA of the CDR3: TGTGCCAGCAGCTTGGCCCGCGGACTAGCGACTGACGAGCAGTACTTC. This gives the protein CASSLARGLATDEQYF.

The chain employs TRBV11-2 and TRBJ1-1, with D uncertain. The V and J ends lost 1 base and 8 bases respectively, with 11 bases between them. The CDR3 totals 13 residues. Germline CDR1 and CDR2: SGHAT and FQNNGV. The CDR3 spells CASSLGSMAEAFF. The DNA of the CDR3 is TGTGCCAGCAGCTTAGGTAGCATGGCAGAAGCTTTCTTT.

This rearrangement joins TRBV6-1 to TRBJ1-2, with 7 bases that match TRBD1. J lost 0 bases, V lost 2 bases, and 3 bases had no gene match. Looked up from germline, CDR1 is MNHNS and CDR2 is SASEGT. The CDR3 length is 15 residues. This CDR3 is CASSEFGTANYGYTF. The DNA of the CDR3 is TGTGCCAGCAGTGAATTTGGGACAGCTAACTATGGCTACACCTTC.

This rearrangement joins TRBV6-4 to TRBJ1-3; 9 nucleotides line up with TRBD1. V was clipped by 4 bases and J by 1 base; unmatched bases: 11. Germline values: CDR1 MRHNA, CDR2 SNTAGT. The CDR3 length is 18 residues. The CDR3 is CASSVPRQGDFSGNTIYF. In DNA form, the CDR3 reads TGTGCCAGCAGTGTCCCCCGACAGGGGGACTTTTCTGGAAACACCATATATTTT.